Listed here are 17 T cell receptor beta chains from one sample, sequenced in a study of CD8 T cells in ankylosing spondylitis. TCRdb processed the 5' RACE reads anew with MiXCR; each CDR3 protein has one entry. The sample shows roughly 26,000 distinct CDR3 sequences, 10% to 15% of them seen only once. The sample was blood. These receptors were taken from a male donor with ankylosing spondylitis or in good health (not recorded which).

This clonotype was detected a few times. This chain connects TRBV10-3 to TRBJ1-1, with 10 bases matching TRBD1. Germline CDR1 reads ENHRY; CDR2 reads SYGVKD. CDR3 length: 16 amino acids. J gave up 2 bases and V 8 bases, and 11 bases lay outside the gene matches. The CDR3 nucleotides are TGTGCCATCTCCTCCGGGACAGGGGTTCTTAACACTGAAGCTTTCTTT. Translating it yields CAISSGTGVLNTEAFF.

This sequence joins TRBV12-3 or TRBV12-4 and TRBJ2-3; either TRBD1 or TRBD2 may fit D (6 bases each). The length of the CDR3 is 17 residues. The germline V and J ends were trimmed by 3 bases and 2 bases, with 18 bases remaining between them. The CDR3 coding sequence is TGTGCCAGCAGTTTGGCTCTTGGGGGGCTCAACACAGATACGCAGTATTTT. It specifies CASSLALGGLNTDTQYF.

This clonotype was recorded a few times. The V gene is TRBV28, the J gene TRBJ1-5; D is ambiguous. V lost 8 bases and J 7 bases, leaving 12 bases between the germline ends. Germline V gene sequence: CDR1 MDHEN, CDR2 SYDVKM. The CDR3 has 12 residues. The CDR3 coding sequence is TGTGCCAGCTCCGTGGGGAGACAGCCCCAGCATTTT. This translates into CASSVGRQPQHF.

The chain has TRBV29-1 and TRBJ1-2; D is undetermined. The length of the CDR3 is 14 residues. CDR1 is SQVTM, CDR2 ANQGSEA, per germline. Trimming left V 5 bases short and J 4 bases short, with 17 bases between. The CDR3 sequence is CSVRRRAEIYGYTF. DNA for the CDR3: TGCAGCGTTCGAAGGAGAGCGGAGATCTATGGCTACACCTTC.

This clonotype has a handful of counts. CDR3 nucleotide sequence: TGTGCCAGTACCGCCCCGGGCGGGGGCGGCACAGATACGCAGTATTTT. Its translation is CASTAPGGGGTDTQYF. The chain carries TRBV28 and TRBJ2-3; maybe TRBD2 (7 bases). The germline V and J ends were trimmed by 9 bases and 1 base, with 20 bases remaining between them. This CDR3 spans 16 amino acids. Germline V gene sequence: CDR1 MDHEN, CDR2 SYDVKM.

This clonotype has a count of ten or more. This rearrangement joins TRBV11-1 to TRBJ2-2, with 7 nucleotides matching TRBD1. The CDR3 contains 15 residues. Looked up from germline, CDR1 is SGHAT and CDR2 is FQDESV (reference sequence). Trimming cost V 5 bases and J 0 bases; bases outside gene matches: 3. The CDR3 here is CASSPGTANTGELFF. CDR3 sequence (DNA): TGTGCCAGCAGCCCGGGGACAGCGAACACCGGGGAGCTGTTTTTT.

In DNA form, the CDR3 reads TGTGCCAGCAGCTTAAATCCCGGCCCCTACGAGCAGTACTTC. Translated: CASSLNPGPYEQYF. The rearrangement joins TRBV7-3 to TRBJ2-7; the D is unclear. Trimming shortened V by 1 base and J by 2 bases, and 9 bases separated the two germline ends. Per germline, CDR1 SGHTA and CDR2 FQGTGA. The CDR3 totals 14 residues.

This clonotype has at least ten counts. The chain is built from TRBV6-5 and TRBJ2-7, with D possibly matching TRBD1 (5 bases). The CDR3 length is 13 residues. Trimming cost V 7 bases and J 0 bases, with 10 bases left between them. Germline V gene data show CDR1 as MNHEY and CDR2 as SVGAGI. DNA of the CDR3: TGTGCCAGCACCAAAGGGGACTCCTACGAGCAGTACTTC. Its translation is CASTKGDSYEQYF.

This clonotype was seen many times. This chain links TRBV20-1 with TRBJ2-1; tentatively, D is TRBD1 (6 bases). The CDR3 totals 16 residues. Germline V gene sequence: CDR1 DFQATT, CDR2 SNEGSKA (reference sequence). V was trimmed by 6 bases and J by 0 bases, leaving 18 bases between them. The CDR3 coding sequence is TGCAGTGCCCCAGGACAGTTCGATAGCTCCTACAATGAGCAGTTCTTC. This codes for CSAPGQFDSSYNEQFF.

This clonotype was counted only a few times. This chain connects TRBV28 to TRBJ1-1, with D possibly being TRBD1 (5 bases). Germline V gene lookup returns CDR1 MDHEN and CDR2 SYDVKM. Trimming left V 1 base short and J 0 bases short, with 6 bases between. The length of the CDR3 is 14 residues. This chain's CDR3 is CASSLYRMNTEAFF. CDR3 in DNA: TGTGCCAGCAGTTTATACAGGATGAACACTGAAGCTTTCTTT.

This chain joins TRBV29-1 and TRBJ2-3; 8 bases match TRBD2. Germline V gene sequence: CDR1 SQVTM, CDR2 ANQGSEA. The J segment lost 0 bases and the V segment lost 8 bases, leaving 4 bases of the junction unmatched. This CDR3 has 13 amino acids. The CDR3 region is CSRTSGSTDTQYF. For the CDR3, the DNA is TGCAGCCGCACTAGCGGAAGCACAGATACGCAGTATTTT.

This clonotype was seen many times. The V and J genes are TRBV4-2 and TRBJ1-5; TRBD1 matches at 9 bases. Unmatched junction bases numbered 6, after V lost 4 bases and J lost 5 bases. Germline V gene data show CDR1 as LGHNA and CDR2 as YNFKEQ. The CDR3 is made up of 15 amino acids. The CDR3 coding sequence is TGTGCCAGCAGCCTCGGACAGGGGCGATATCAGCCCCAGCATTTT. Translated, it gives CASSLGQGRYQPQHF.

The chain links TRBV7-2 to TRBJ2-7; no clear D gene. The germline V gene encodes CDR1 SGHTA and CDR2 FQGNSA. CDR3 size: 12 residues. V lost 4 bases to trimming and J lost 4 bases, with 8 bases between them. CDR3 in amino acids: CASSSSGYEQYF. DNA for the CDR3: TGTGCCAGCAGCTCCAGTGGGTACGAGCAGTACTTC.

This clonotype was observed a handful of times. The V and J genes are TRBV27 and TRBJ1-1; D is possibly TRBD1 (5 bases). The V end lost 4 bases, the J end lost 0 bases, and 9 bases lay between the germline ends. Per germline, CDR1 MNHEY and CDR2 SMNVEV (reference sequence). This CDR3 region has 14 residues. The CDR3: CASSWGGLNTEAFF. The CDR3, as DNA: TGTGCCAGCAGTTGGGGGGGACTGAACACTGAAGCTTTCTTT.

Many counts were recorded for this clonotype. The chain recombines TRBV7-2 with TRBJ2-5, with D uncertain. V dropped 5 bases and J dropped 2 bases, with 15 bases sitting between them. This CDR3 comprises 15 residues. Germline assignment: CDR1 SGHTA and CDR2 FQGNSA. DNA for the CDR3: TGTGCCAGCAGCGCACAAACCCGGTATCAAGAGACCCAGTACTTC. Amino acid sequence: CASSAQTRYQETQYF.

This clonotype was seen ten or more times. CDR3 in amino acids: CASSQGLAAPGELFF. CDR3 in DNA: TGCGCCAGCAGCCAAGGGCTAGCGGCTCCCGGGGAGCTGTTTTTT. The gene calls are TRBV4-1 and TRBJ2-2, with TRBD2 matching over 7 bases. V dropped 1 base and J dropped 6; count of bases not matched to a gene: 5. Germline V gene data show CDR1 as MGHRA and CDR2 as YSYEKL. The CDR3 totals 15 residues.

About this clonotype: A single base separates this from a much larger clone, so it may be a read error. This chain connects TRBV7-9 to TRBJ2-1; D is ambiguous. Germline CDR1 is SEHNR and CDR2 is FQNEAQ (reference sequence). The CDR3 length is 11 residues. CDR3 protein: CASSLADEQLF. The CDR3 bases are TGTGCCAGCAGCTTAGCGGATGAGCAGTTGTTC.